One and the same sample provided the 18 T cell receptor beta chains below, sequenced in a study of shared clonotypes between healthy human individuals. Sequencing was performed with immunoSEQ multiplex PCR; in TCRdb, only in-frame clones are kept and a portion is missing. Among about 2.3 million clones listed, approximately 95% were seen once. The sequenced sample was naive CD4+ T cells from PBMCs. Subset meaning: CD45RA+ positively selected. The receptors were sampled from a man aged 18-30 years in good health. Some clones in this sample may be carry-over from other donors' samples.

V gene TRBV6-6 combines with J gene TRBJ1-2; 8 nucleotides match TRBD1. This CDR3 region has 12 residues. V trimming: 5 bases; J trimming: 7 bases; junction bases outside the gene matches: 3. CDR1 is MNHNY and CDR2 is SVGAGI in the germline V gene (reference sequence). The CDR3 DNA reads TGTGCCAGCAGTCCCGGACAGGGTGGCTACACCTTC. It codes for CASSPGQGGYTF.

For the CDR3, the DNA is TGTGCCAGCAGGTGGCCGGGACAGGGGAATGGCTACACCTTC. Its protein product is CASRWPGQGNGYTF. The chain employs TRBV28 and TRBJ1-2, with TRBD1 matching 10 bases. The CDR3 contains 14 residues. The J segment lost 6 bases and the V segment lost 6 bases, leaving 7 bases of the junction unmatched. The germline V gene has CDR1 MDHEN and CDR2 SYDVKM.

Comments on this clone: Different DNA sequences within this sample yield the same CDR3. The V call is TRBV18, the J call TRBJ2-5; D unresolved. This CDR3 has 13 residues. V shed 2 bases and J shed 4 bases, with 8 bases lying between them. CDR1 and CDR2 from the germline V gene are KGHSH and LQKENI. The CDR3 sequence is CASSPGVGETQYF. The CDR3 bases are TGTGCCAGCTCACCAGGGGTCGGAGAGACCCAGTACTTC.

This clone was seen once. In nucleotides, the CDR3 is TGTGCCAGCAGCTTTCTCTCAGGGGCGCGGGAGCAGTACTTC. This gives the protein CASSFLSGAREQYF. V gene TRBV11-2 combines with J gene TRBJ2-7, with D possibly matching TRBD1 (6 bases). The CDR3 contains 14 residues. V gave up 3 bases and J gave up 7 bases, with 16 bases separating them. In germline, CDR1 is SGHAT, CDR2 FQNNGV.

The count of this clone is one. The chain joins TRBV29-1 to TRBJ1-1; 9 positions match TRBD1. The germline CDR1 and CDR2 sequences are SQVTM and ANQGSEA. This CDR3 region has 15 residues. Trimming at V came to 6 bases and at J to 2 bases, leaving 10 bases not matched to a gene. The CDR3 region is CSVRRQGVINTEAFF. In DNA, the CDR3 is TGCAGCGTCAGAAGACAGGGGGTAATTAACACTGAAGCTTTCTTT.

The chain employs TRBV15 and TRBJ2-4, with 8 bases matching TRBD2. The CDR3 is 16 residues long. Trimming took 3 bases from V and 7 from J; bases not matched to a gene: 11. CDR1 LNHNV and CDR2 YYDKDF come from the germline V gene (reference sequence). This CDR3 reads CATSSSGSGSSNIQYF. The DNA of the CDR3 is TGTGCCACCAGCAGCAGTGGCAGCGGGAGTTCGAACATTCAGTACTTC.

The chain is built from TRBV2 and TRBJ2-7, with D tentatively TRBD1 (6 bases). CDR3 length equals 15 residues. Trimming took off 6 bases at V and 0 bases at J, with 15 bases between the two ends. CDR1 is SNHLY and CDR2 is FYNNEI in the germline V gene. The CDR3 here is CASSPQGKSSYEQYF. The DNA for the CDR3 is TGTGCCAGCAGCCCTCAGGGGAAGAGCTCCTACGAGCAGTACTTC.

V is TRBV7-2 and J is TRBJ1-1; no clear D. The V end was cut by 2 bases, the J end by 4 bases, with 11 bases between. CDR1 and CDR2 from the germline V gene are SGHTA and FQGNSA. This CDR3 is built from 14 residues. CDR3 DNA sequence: TGTGCCAGCAGCTTAACTTTTTGGAGCACTGAAGCTTTCTTT. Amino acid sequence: CASSLTFWSTEAFF.

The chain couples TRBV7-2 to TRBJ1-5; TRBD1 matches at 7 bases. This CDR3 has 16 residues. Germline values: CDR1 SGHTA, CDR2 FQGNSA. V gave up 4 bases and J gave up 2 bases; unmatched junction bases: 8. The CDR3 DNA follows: TGTGCCAGCAGCTCCGCAGGGGGGTCCGGCAATCAGCCCCAGCATTTT. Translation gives CASSSAGGSGNQPQHF.

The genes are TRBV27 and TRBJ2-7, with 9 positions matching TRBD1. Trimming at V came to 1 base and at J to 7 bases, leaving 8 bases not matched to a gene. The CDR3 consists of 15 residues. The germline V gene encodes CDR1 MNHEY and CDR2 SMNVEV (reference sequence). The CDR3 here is CASSLLGQGLGEQYF. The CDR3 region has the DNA TGTGCCAGCAGTTTATTGGGACAGGGTCTCGGGGAGCAGTACTTC.

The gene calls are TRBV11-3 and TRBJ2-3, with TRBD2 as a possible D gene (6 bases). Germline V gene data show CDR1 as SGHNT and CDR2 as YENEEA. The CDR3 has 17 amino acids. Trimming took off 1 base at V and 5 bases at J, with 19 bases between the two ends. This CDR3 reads CASSLGGRHPEGDTQYF. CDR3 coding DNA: TGTGCCAGCAGCTTAGGGGGGAGACACCCGGAGGGAGATACGCAGTATTTT.

The CDR3 coding sequence is TGTGCCAGTAGGCGGGCCGTTTACAATGAGCAGTTCTTC. Translating gives CASRRAVYNEQFF. V is TRBV6-5 and J is TRBJ2-1, with D tentatively TRBD2 (5 bases). Germline lookup yields CDR1 MNHEY and CDR2 SVGAGI. The V end lost 9 bases, the J end lost 4 bases, and 13 bases lay between the germline ends. The CDR3 totals 13 residues.

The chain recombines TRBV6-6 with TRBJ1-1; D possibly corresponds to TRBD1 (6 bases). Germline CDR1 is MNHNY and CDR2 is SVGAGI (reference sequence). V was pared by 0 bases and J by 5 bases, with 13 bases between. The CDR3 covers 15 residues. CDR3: CASSYSGGRLTEAFF. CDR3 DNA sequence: TGTGCCAGCAGTTACTCCGGGGGGCGCCTGACTGAAGCTTTCTTT.

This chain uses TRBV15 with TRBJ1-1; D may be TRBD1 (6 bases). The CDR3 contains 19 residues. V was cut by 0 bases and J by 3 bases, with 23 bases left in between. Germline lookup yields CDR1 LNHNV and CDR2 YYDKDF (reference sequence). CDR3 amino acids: CATSRDRQQGDLRDTEAFF. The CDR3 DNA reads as TGTGCCACCAGCAGAGATCGTCAACAGGGTGATCTTCGCGACACTGAAGCTTTCTTT.

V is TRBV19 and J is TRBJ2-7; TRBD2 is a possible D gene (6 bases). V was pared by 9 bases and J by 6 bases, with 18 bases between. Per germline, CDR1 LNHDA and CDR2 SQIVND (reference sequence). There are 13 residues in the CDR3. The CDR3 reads CASSPGLAREQYF. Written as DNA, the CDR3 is TGTGCCAGCTCACCGGGGCTAGCGCGCGAGCAGTACTTC.

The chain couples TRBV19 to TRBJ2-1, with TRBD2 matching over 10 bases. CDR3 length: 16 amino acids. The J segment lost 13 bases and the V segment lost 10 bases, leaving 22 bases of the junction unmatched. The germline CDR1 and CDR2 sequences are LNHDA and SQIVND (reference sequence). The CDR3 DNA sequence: TGTGCCACCACTCCCCAACCCCAGCGGGAGGGCTTACCCCAGTTCTTC. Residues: CATTPQPQREGLPQFF.

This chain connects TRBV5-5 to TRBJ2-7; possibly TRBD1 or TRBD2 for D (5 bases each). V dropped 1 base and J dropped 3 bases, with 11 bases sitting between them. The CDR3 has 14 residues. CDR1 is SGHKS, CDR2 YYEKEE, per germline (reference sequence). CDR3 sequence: CASSLWGRNYEQYF. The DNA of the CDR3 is TGTGCCAGCAGCTTGTGGGGACGGAACTACGAGCAGTACTTC.

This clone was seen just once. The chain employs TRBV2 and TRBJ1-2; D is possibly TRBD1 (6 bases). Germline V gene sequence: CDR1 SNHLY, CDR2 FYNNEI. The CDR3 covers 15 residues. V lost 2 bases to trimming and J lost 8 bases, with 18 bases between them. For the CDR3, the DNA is TGTGCCAGCAGTGAACAGGGGTTTTCCTATCGGGGCTACACCTTC. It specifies CASSEQGFSYRGYTF.